Listed here is a single T cell receptor (beta chain). No cognate antigen has been identified for it. No much larger clone exists at a distance of one base, and base qualities are not known. Ulcerative colitis patients had received no immunosuppressive medication before the diagnostic colonoscopy. A blood sample was obtained concurrently with the colonoscopy. The Wizard kit (Promega) was used to extract genomic DNA from the blood and intestinal samples. Trimming takes 8 bases from V and 10 bases from J, and the germline ends sit 18 bases apart. Measured from the cysteine to the phenylalanine, the CDR3 is 13 residues long. Of all the DNA, just the CDR3 is kept, 39 bases in frame from base 1. The germline V gene (reference sequence) yields LNHDA for CDR1 and SQIVND for CDR2. Rearranged CDR3 beta regions were amplified from genomic DNA with multiplex V and J primers using the immunoSEQ TRB Survey service. To keep sequencing depth equal across samples, survey-level depth of up to 500,000 reads per sample was applied. The libraries were purified and pooled, then sequenced using Illumina technology. In the original analysis: Productive clonality, sample overlap, pairwise scatters, CDR3 beta length, V/D/J gene usage and productiveness were all assessed with the immunoSEQ online tools. Alongside Shannon and Simpson indices, calculated diversity was computed as the number of unique rearrangements divided by total templates, multiplied by 100. For principal component analysis, Z-score normalized data were analyzed with the R prcomp function and the ggbiplot package. Morisita's index was used to quantify blood-rectal clonal overlap within each subject. What TCRdb holds here is the immuneACCESS table cut down to in-frame rearrangements. Part of the clones is not present; checked against another copy, under half of the missing clones reflect an unresolved V gene, and the others are unexplained. V, J and clone size are taken as reported in that table, and D and trimming were inferred from the DNA itself. This sample comprises 55,000 to 75,000 clones, roughly nine tenths of them detected only once. The ten top clones hold about 3% of the sample.

These data are taken from a study of pediatric ulcerative colitis (dated by TCRdb to the late 2010s). Study-level background: Several ulcerative colitis patients had pancolitis and two had left-sided colitis, with histology consistent with ulcerative colitis in all. From under ten newly diagnosed, treatment-naive pediatric ulcerative colitis patients and four non-IBD control children, paired blood and rectal samples were collected. By Pediatric Ulcerative Colitis Activity Index, a couple of patients had mild disease, several had moderate disease and three had acute severe colitis.

Study-wide findings and limitations: A couple of rectal CDR3 clonotypes were detected in all ulcerative colitis patients and were not detected in any of the controls. The healthy control group was small, consisting of only four individuals. Autologous blood-rectal clonal overlap was significantly higher in ulcerative colitis patients than in controls, suggesting increased T cell trafficking to inflamed tissue. Because repertoires were derived from total lymphocyte DNA, patterns in rare subsets such as regulatory T cells may not have been reflected. For technical reasons, the blood samples of a couple of patients yielded substantially fewer templates, so those samples were excluded from the blood-rectal overlap analysis. Rectal repertoire features separated controls, mild-moderate and acute severe colitis patients; acute severe colitis showed reduced rectal diversity due to clonal expansions.

Material for sequencing was blood. In this chain, TRBV19 is recombined with TRBJ2-1; the D gene is perhaps TRBD2, on 6 matching bases. This sequence originates from a boy aged 5-17 years with severe ulcerative colitis. The CDR3 protein sequence reads: CASRPSVAGEQFF. The sequence in DNA is TGTGCCAGTCGGCCCTCGGTTGCGGGGGAGCAGTTCTTC. The full variable domain, with segments outside the CDR3 supplied by the reference TRBV19 and TRBJ2-1 proteins, appears as DGGITQSPKYLFRKEGQNVTLSCEQNLNHDAMYWYRQDPGQGLRLIYYSQIVNDFQKGDIAEGYSVSREKKESFPLTVTSAQKNPTAFYLCASRPSVAGEQFFGPGTRLTVL.